This entry is about one T cell receptor (beta chain). These data originate in a study of blood T cell repertoires in COVID-19. About the research overall: From T cells, B-cell-depleted T cells, or PBMCs came the material, which was cDNA or gDNA.

Measured with immunoSEQ multiplex PCR; TCRdb has only the in-frame clones, and not every one. The sample records approximately 200,000 clones, almost 90% being singletons. Trimming removed 5 bases at V and 4 bases at J, with 14 bases between. The CDR3 consists of 15 residues. CDR1 and CDR2 (germline): LNHDA, SQIVND (reference sequence). The sequencing sample was made of peripheral blood. The receptor comes from a woman aged 60-75 years with acute or convalescent COVID-19. The chain couples TRBV19 to TRBJ1-4, with D perhaps matching TRBD1 (6 bases). CDR3 residues: CASSSPQGGNEKLFF. The DNA for the CDR3 is TGTGCCAGTAGTTCGCCACAGGGTGGTAATGAAAAACTGTTTTTT.